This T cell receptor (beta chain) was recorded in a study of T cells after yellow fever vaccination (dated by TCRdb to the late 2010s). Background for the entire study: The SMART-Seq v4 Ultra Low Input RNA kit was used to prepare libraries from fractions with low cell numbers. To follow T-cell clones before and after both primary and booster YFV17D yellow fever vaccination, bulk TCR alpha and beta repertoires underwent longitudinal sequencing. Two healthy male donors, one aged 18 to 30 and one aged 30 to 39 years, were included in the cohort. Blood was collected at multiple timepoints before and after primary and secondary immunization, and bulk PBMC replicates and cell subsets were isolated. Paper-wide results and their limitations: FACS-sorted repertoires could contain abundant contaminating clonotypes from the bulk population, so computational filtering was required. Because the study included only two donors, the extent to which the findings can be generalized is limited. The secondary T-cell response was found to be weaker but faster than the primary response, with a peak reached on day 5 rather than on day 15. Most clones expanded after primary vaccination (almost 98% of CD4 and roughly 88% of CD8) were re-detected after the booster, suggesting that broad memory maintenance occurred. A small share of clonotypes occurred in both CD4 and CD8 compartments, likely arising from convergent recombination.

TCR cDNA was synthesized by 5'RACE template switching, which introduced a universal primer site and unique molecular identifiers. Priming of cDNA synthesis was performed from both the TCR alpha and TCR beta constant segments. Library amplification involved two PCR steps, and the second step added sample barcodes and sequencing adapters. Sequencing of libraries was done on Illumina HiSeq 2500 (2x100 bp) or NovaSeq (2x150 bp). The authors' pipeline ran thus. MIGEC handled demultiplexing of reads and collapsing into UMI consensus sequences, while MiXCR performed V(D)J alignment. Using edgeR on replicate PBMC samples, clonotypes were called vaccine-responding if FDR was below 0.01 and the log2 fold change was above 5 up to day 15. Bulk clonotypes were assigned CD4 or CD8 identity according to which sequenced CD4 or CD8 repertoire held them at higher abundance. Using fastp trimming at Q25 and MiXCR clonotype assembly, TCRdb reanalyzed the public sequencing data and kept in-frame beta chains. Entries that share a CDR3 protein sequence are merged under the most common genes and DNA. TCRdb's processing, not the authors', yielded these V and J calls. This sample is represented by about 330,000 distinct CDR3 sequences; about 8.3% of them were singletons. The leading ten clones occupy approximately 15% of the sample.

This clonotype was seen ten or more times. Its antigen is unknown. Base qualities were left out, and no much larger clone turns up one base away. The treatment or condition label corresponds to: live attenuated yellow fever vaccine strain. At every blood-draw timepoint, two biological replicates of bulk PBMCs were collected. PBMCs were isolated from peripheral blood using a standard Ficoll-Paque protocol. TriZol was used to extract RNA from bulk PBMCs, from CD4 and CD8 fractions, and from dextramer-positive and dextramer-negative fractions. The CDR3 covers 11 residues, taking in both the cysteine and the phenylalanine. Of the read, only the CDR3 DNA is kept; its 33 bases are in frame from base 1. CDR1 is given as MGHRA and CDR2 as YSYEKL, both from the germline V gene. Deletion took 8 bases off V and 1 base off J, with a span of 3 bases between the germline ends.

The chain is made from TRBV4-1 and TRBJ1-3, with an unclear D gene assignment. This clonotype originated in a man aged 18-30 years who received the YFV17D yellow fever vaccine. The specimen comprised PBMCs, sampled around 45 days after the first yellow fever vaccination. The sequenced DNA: TGCGCCAGCCATTCTGGAAACACCATATATTTT. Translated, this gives CASHSGNTIYF.